Listed below are T cell receptor beta chains from one sample, sequenced in a study of Ad26.COV2.S vaccination and SARS-CoV-2 variants. Sequenced by immunoSEQ multiplex PCR; TCRdb stores in-frame clones only, minus some. The table has under 500,000 clones, 92% seen once. Sample: peripheral blood, taken in a trial of Ad26.COV2.S vaccine versus placebo. All receptors derive from a person between 18 and 59 years old who received the Ad26.COV2.S COVID-19 vaccine or a placebo. CDR3s include the opening cysteine and the closing phenylalanine or tryptophan. D genes are given only for firm matches. The size field is filled for only some rows; it gives once, few, many or a size class.

TGTGCCAGCAGTTACTCGGGACATCAGCCCCAGCATTTT	CASSYSGHQPQHF	.	.	TRBJ1-5	TRBV6-5
TGTGCCAGCAGCCTTAAAGTTCTTCGACAGGGGGCTTTAGGAAACACCATATATTTT	CASSLKVLRQGALGNTIYF	.	TRBD1	TRBJ1-3	TRBV3-1/TRBV3-2
TGTGCCAGCAGTGCGCGGACAGGGGGCCTCTACGAGCAGTACTTC	CASSARTGGLYEQYF	.	TRBD1	TRBJ2-7	TRBV27
TGTGCCAGTAGTTTGACAGGGGGACACGAGCAGTACTTC	CASSLTGGHEQYF	.	TRBD1	TRBJ2-7	TRBV19
TGTGCCAGCAGGCTGGGACCGAGGCGCACTGAAGCTTTCTTT	CASRLGPRRTEAFF	.	.	TRBJ1-1	TRBV11-2
TGTGCCACCAGCAGAGATCTACTGTTTATCGTCGGGGGCTCGAACACCGGGGAGCTGTTTTTT	CATSRDLLFIVGGSNTGELFF	.	.	TRBJ2-2	TRBV15
TGTGCCAGCAGTGAAGACGGGGGTTCCACAGATACGCAGTATTTT	CASSEDGGSTDTQYF	.	.	TRBJ2-3	TRBV6-4
TGTGCCAGCAGTTACAGGATGGGGGTTTACGAGCAGTACTTC	CASSYRMGVYEQYF	.	.	TRBJ2-7	TRBV6-5
TGTGCCAGCAGCCAAGACAGGAGTGCAACTAATGAAAAACTGTTTTTT	CASSQDRSATNEKLFF	.	.	TRBJ1-4	TRBV3-1/TRBV3-2
TGTGCCATCAGTGAGTGGTACGGGGAAAGCGAGCAGTACTTC	CAISEWYGESEQYF	.	.	TRBJ2-7	TRBV10-3
TGTGCCGCAACCACAGGGGGCGCGACTGAAGCTTTCTTT	CAATTGGATEAFF	.	TRBD1	TRBJ1-1	TRBV18
TGTGCCAGCAGCCTCCCCACGATGGAGGGCGCGGTGGACTATGGCTACACCTTC	CASSLPTMEGAVDYGYTF	.	.	TRBJ1-2	TRBV11-2
TGTGCCAGCAGTTCGGGACAGGGGGCCGGAGGTGAAAAACTGTTTTTT	CASSSGQGAGGEKLFF	.	TRBD1	TRBJ1-4	TRBV6-6
TGTGCCAGCAGCTTGGGACAGTATCCTGGCTACACCTTC	CASSLGQYPGYTF	.	.	TRBJ1-2	TRBV5-6
TGCGCCAGCAGTGACGCCGGACTAGCGGGGGACACAGATACGCAGTATTTT	CASSDAGLAGDTDTQYF	.	TRBD2	TRBJ2-3	TRBV10-1
TGTGCCAGCAGCGTTCGTAGCGGGGGGGCCTTCGCAGATACGCAGTATTTT	CASSVRSGGAFADTQYF	.	TRBD2	TRBJ2-3	TRBV9
TGTGCCAGCAGCCCGCGACGAGGGTGGGAGACCCAGTACTTC	CASSPRRGWETQYF	once	.	TRBJ2-5	TRBV3-1/TRBV3-2
TGTGCCAGCACCCCCCGGACTAGCGGCCGATCCGCAGATACGCAGTATTTT	CASTPRTSGRSADTQYF	.	TRBD2	TRBJ2-3	TRBV27
TGTGCCAGCAGCCCGTCACATAGCAATCAGCCCCAGCATTTT	CASSPSHSNQPQHF	.	.	TRBJ1-5	TRBV3-1/TRBV3-2
TGCGCCAGCAGCTTTTCCAGTATGAACACTGAAGCTTTCTTT	CASSFSSMNTEAFF	.	.	TRBJ1-1	TRBV5-1
TGTGCCGTCGGCCCGTACGAGACCCAGTACTTC	CAVGPYETQYF	.	.	TRBJ2-5	TRBV10-3
TGTGCCAGTAGTAAAGGCGGGGCAACCTACAATGAGCAGTTCTTC	CASSKGGATYNEQFF	once	.	TRBJ2-1	TRBV19
TGTGCCTGGAGGCAGAGCTCTGGAAACACCATATATTTT	CAWRQSSGNTIYF	.	.	TRBJ1-3	TRBV30
TGTGCCAGCAGTTCCTCAGGGTTGAATGGCTACACCTTC	CASSSSGLNGYTF	.	.	TRBJ1-2	TRBV27
TGTGCCTGGAGTTCAGGGGGCAAACTCTACGAGCAGTACTTC	CAWSSGGKLYEQYF	once	TRBD1	TRBJ2-7	TRBV30
TGCGCCAGCAGCCAAGCACCAGGCCGTCTCTATGGCTACACCTTC	CASSQAPGRLYGYTF	.	.	TRBJ1-2	TRBV4-3
TGTGCCAGCAGTTCACCCGGGACAGGTCTTTCACCCCTCCACTTT	CASSSPGTGLSPLHF	.	TRBD1	TRBJ1-6	TRBV28
TGTGCCAGTAGTATTTTAGGGAAGGCCGAAGCTTTCTTT	CASSILGKAEAFF	.	.	TRBJ1-1	TRBV19
TGCAGCGTTGAGGGGACTAGCGGGGGGAATTGGAACACCGGGGAGCTGTTTTTT	CSVEGTSGGNWNTGELFF	.	TRBD2	TRBJ2-2	TRBV29-1
TGTGCCAGCAGTTTTCGCACAGCTAGCACAGATACGCAGTATTTT	CASSFRTASTDTQYF	.	.	TRBJ2-3	TRBV28
TGTGCCAGCAGCCCCCCCTGGCCCCAAGAGACCCAGTACTTC	CASSPPWPQETQYF	.	.	TRBJ2-5	TRBV27
TGTGCCAGCAGCTTAGGGGGGAGCCGTCAGCCCCAGCATTTT	CASSLGGSRQPQHF	.	.	TRBJ1-5	TRBV7-9
TGCGCCAGCAGCTTCAGCGATTCACCCCTCCACTTT	CASSFSDSPLHF	few	.	TRBJ1-6	TRBV4-1
TGCGCCAGCAGACAACAACAGGAGAACACTGAAGCTTTCTTT	CASRQQQENTEAFF	.	.	TRBJ1-1	TRBV5-1
TGTGCCAGCAGCTTAGAAGGGCGGTTCTCCTACAATGAGCAGTTCTTC	CASSLEGRFSYNEQFF	.	.	TRBJ2-1	TRBV11-3
TGTGCCACAAACTCTGGGGCCAACGTCCTGACTTTC	CATNSGANVLTF	.	.	TRBJ2-6	TRBV27
TGCGCCAGCAGCGCCGGCCAGCGCGAGCAGTACTTC	CASSAGQREQYF	.	.	TRBJ2-7	TRBV5-1
TGTGCTAGTGGTTTATCTTGGGGACTAGCGGGGGGCCAAGCCCTCAATGAGCAGTTCTTC	CASGLSWGLAGGQALNEQFF	.	TRBD2	TRBJ2-1	TRBV12-5
TGTGCCAGCAGCTTGATTAGCGGGGGGGCAGATACGCAGTATTTT	CASSLISGGADTQYF	.	TRBD2	TRBJ2-3	TRBV5-4
TGTGCCAGCAGCGAGACTAGCGGGGCTCGATCCTACGAGCAGTACTTC	CASSETSGARSYEQYF	.	TRBD2	TRBJ2-7	TRBV7-2
TGTGCCAGCAGCTTAATAGGGACCGGCTACACCTTC	CASSLIGTGYTF	once	.	TRBJ1-2	TRBV7-2